These T cell receptor beta chains were read from a single sample in a study of CD8+ T cells in alopecia areata. The protocol was immunoSEQ multiplex PCR, while the TCRdb copy is restricted to in-frame clones and leaves out a portion. The sample consists of under 250,000 clones, under 70% of them appearing once. The starting material was CD4+ T cells sorted from blood, obtained at roughly week 45, from a patient treated with tofacitinib. The receptors shown here come from a human donor with alopecia areata. Each CDR3 is given with its conserved first and last residue. The D gene is left open where the match is weak. Clone size is not always given. Where it is, it says once, few, many or a class for expanded clones.

D gene,J gene,clone size,V gene,CDR3 DNA,CDR3 protein
.,TRBJ1-6,.,TRBV7-3,TGTGCCAGCAGCTTACCGGCGCTGGTTAATAATTCACCCCTCCACTTT,CASSLPALVNNSPLHF
.,TRBJ2-3,.,TRBV25-1,TGTGCCAGCAGTCTTCTAGGCGGAGATACGCAGTATTTT,CASSLLGGDTQYF
.,TRBJ2-3,once,TRBV4-2,TGTGCCAGCAGCCAGACGCAGTATTTT,CASSQTQYF
TRBD1,TRBJ1-1,.,TRBV30,TGTGCCTGGAGAACAGGGGGAAGCCCTGAAGCTTTCTTT,CAWRTGGSPEAFF
.,TRBJ2-7,.,TRBV4-1,TGCGCCAGCAGCCAAGCCACGGGACCGACAGGGACTTACGAGCAGTACTTC,CASSQATGPTGTYEQYF
TRBD2,TRBJ2-1,.,TRBV19,TGTGCCAGTAGAATCGGACTAGCGGGGGGGAATGAGCAGTTCTTC,CASRIGLAGGNEQFF
TRBD1,TRBJ1-6,.,TRBV19,TGTGCCAGTAGTGGACCAACGGGACAGGGTCTGGAATGGGAGGATTCACCCCTCCACTTT,CASSGPTGQGLEWEDSPLHF
.,TRBJ2-5,.,TRBV7-8,TGTGCCAGCAGCTTTCGGGGAGAGACCCAGTACTTC,CASSFRGETQYF
TRBD2,TRBJ2-2,.,TRBV7-2,TGTGCCAGCAGCTTAGCTGGTAGCGGGGGGCCGAACACCGGGGAGCTGTTTTTT,CASSLAGSGGPNTGELFF
.,TRBJ2-3,.,TRBV29-1,TGCAGCGTTGGGGGGACACCGAGCACAGATACGCAGTATTTT,CSVGGTPSTDTQYF
TRBD1,TRBJ1-2,few,TRBV29-1,TGCAGCGCCCGGGACAGCAACTATGGCTACACCTTC,CSARDSNYGYTF
.,TRBJ2-7,.,TRBV7-9,TGTGCCAGCACCTACGGGGCAGCATCCACCCACGAGCAGTACTTC,CASTYGAASTHEQYF
.,TRBJ2-3,.,TRBV6-1,TGTGCCAGCAGTGAACCAACAGGGTTGGATACGCAGTATTTT,CASSEPTGLDTQYF
TRBD1,TRBJ1-1,.,TRBV18,TGTGCCAGCTCACTCTATACCGGGACAGTGAACACTGAAGCTTTCTTT,CASSLYTGTVNTEAFF
TRBD1,TRBJ1-2,.,TRBV19,TGTGCCACGTCGTTGGGGACAGGGAGTGGCTACACCTTC,CATSLGTGSGYTF
.,TRBJ1-6,.,TRBV7-9,TGTGCCACCAGAAGGGGTGTGCTGGACTCACCCCTCCACTTT,CATRRGVLDSPLHF
.,TRBJ2-7,.,TRBV29-1,TGCAGCGTTATCTCTTACGAGCAGTACTTC,CSVISYEQYF
.,TRBJ1-5,.,TRBV18,TGTGCCAGCTCACCATCGGCAGATCGACAGCCCCAGCATTTT,CASSPSADRQPQHF
.,TRBJ2-5,.,TRBV18,TGTGCCAGCTCACCAGGGCTCCAAGAGACCCAGTACTTC,CASSPGLQETQYF
.,TRBJ1-6,few,TRBV30,TGTGCCTGGAGTCCGGATTTTTCACCCCTCCACTTT,CAWSPDFSPLHF
TRBD1,TRBJ1-6,.,TRBV10-2,TGCGCCAGCAGTTTGGGACAGGGGTTCGGTGATTCACCCCTCCACTTT,CASSLGQGFGDSPLHF
.,TRBJ1-6,.,TRBV30,TGTGCCTGGAATCGTGCCAGCAATTCACCCCTCCACTTT,CAWNRASNSPLHF
TRBD1,TRBJ1-2,.,TRBV19,TGTGCCAGTAGTACCCTGACAGGGCCCACGGGAGGCTACACCTTC,CASSTLTGPTGGYTF
TRBD2,TRBJ2-5,.,TRBV7-2,TGTGCCAGCAGCAAAGCGGGGTGGGAGACCCAGTACTTC,CASSKAGWETQYF
TRBD1,TRBJ2-7,.,TRBV23-1,TGCGCCAAGATCAGACAGGGGCTAGGCTACGAGCAGTACTTC,CAKIRQGLGYEQYF
.,TRBJ1-4,.,TRBV6-5,TGTGCCAGCAGTCCTCAGGCACGAGGTGAAAAACTGTTTTTT,CASSPQARGEKLFF
TRBD1,TRBJ2-7,.,TRBV9,TGTGCCAGCAGCGCTACTACAGGGGACCAAAGCTACGAGCAGTACTTC,CASSATTGDQSYEQYF
TRBD2,TRBJ2-2,.,TRBV10-2,TGCGCCAGCAGGAAACTAGCGGGGGGCCGTTCGAACACCGGGGAGCTGTTTTTT,CASRKLAGGRSNTGELFF
TRBD1,TRBJ2-7,.,TRBV29-1,TGCAGCGTTGGGGGACAGACGACCTACGAGCAGTACTTC,CSVGGQTTYEQYF
TRBD2,TRBJ2-3,few,TRBV5-1,TGCGCCAGTAAAAGTAGCGGGGGGCGAGTAGATACGCAGTATTTT,CASKSSGGRVDTQYF
.,TRBJ1-1,few,TRBV7-9,TGTGCCAGCAGTGCCAGGGGGAACACTGAAGCTTTCTTT,CASSARGNTEAFF
TRBD1,TRBJ2-1,.,TRBV5-1,TGCGCCAGCAGCCTGGGACAGGGGTACAATGAGCAGTTCTTC,CASSLGQGYNEQFF
TRBD1,TRBJ2-5,few,TRBV25-1,TGTGCCAGCAGTGAGACAGGGCCCCTGGAGACCCAGTACTTC,CASSETGPLETQYF
.,TRBJ2-3,.,TRBV2,TGTGCCAGTTGCCTAGCGACAGATACGCAGTATTTT,CASCLATDTQYF
.,TRBJ2-5,.,TRBV27,TGTGCCAGCGCCGAGGCTAGCGTGGCGGGAGAGACCCAGTACTTC,CASAEASVAGETQYF
.,TRBJ1-2,.,TRBV29-1,TGCAGCGTTGTCGAAACAGGGTCTTGGCGGTATGGCTACACCTTC,CSVVETGSWRYGYTF
.,TRBJ1-6,.,TRBV27,TGTGCCAGCAGGCCTCCGTCCTATAATTCACCCCTCCACTTT,CASRPPSYNSPLHF
TRBD2,TRBJ2-3,.,TRBV29-1,TGCAGCGTTGAAGGTTCCAGCGGGGGTTTCACAGATACGCAGTATTTT,CSVEGSSGGFTDTQYF
.,TRBJ2-1,once,TRBV9,TGTGCCAGCAGCCCCGACAGAATGGCGCAGTTCTTC,CASSPDRMAQFF
.,TRBJ2-6,.,TRBV4-3,TGCGCCAGCAGCCAAGGTAGCGGTAGCTCTGGGGCCAACGTCCTGACTTTC,CASSQGSGSSGANVLTF
.,TRBJ2-7,.,TRBV27,TGTGCCAGCAGTTTATTGGTCAGACCCTACGAGCAGTACTTC,CASSLLVRPYEQYF
.,TRBJ2-5,.,TRBV11-2,TGTGCCAGCAGCTTCGGGGGGCTTAGGACCCAAGAGACCCAGTACTTC,CASSFGGLRTQETQYF
TRBD2,TRBJ2-1,.,TRBV5-1,TGCGCCAGCAGCCTACTAGCGGGGGGCAATGAGCAGTTCTTC,CASSLLAGGNEQFF
.,TRBJ2-3,.,TRBV11-2,TGTGCCAGCAGAGCCGTGGACTCCCGGGCACCGCAGTATTTT,CASRAVDSRAPQYF
.,TRBJ1-1,.,TRBV7-2,TGTGCCAGCAGGAGGGGGTTCGTCGGGAATGAAGCTTTCTTT,CASRRGFVGNEAFF
.,TRBJ1-5,.,TRBV23-1,TGCGCCAGCAGTCCCAGCGGGAGTCAGCCCCAGCATTTT,CASSPSGSQPQHF
.,TRBJ1-5,.,TRBV25-1,TGTGCCAGCAGTGAATCCACTCTTAATCAGCCCCAGCATTTT,CASSESTLNQPQHF
.,TRBJ1-2,.,TRBV29-1,TGCAGCGTTGATGAGGGGAGCTATGGCTACACCTTC,CSVDEGSYGYTF
.,TRBJ2-7,.,TRBV14,TGTGCCAGCAGCCGCTCGCCAGCCATCTACGAGCAGTACTTC,CASSRSPAIYEQYF
TRBD1,TRBJ1-1,.,TRBV29-1,TGCAGCGTGCGGACAGGCAACACTGAAGCTTTCTTT,CSVRTGNTEAFF
TRBD2,TRBJ2-5,.,TRBV29-1,TGCAGCGTCCAATCTATCACGGGACTAGCGGGGCGTAAGACCCAGTACTTC,CSVQSITGLAGRKTQYF
.,TRBJ1-6,.,TRBV30,TGTGCCTGCCGGGACCGAGCTTTTTCGTCAGTTTCACCCCTCCACTTT,CACRDRAFSSVSPLHF
.,TRBJ1-1,.,TRBV7-2,TGTGCCAGCAGCTACGGCCCGCGGGACACTGAAGCTTTCTTT,CASSYGPRDTEAFF
TRBD1,TRBJ1-1,few,TRBV7-9,TGTGCCAGCAGCTTACGACAGGGGGGAGGCACTGAAGCTTTCTTT,CASSLRQGGGTEAFF
.,TRBJ2-5,.,TRBV4-1,TGCGCCAGCAGCCCTCCCCCGCAAGAGACCCAGTACTTC,CASSPPPQETQYF
.,TRBJ1-2,many,TRBV29-1,TGCAGCGTTGAAGCCAAGCGGGGGAACGGCTACACCTTC,CSVEAKRGNGYTF
.,TRBJ2-7,.,TRBV19,TGTGCCAGTAGTATAGGAGGCTACGAGCAGTACTTC,CASSIGGYEQYF